This T cell receptor beta chain was observed in a study of identical twins. TCRdb reprocessed the 5' RACE reads with MiXCR, giving one entry per CDR3 protein. The profile shows hundreds of thousands of distinct CDR3 sequences, 20% to 30% of them singletons. The study, taken as a whole, reports: Monozygotic twin pairs showed more out-of-frame TCR alpha sharing than models estimated. Abundant beta clonotypes from cord blood bore fewer insertions; memory repertoires lacked this pattern.

The CDR3 spans 17 residues. Germline CDR1 SEHNR, CDR2 FQNEAQ (reference sequence). Trimming at V came to 3 bases and at J to 4 bases, leaving 10 bases not matched to a gene. A few counts support this clonotype. Its antigen is not identified. These same records also appear under a second study, on T cells expressing NK-cell markers.

The chain combines TRBV7-9 with TRBJ2-1, with 9 bases that match TRBD1. Sequencing used CD4+ T cells sorted from blood. The sequence derives from a woman aged 18-29 years in good health. The CDR3 DNA reads as TGTGCCAGCAGCTTGGGACCGGGACAGGGAGGTTACAATGAGCAGTTCTTC. This gives the protein CASSLGPGQGGYNEQFF.